This TCR beta chain is drawn from a study of blood T cell repertoires in COVID-19. Assay used: immunoSEQ multiplex PCR; TCRdb lists only in-frame clones, some missing. The repertoire holds around 100,000 clones, roughly 84% seen once, with about 7.3% in the top ten. There are 14 residues in the CDR3. The ends were cut back, 4 bases at V and 0 bases at J, with 10 bases in the middle. Germline V CDR1 and CDR2: SGHDN, FVKESK. What was sequenced was peripheral blood. The chain links TRBV14 to TRBJ2-7; possible D gene TRBD2, 6 bases. The sequence derives from a woman in her thirties or forties with acute or convalescent COVID-19. CDR3 sequence (DNA): TGTGCCAGCAGCCTAACGGGGGACTCCTACGAGCAGTACTTC. This codes for CASSLTGDSYEQYF. The full variable domain, with the rest looked up from reference TRBV14 and TRBJ2-7, is EAGVTQFPSHSVIEKGQTVTLRCDPISGHDNLYWYRRVMGKEIKFLLHFVKESKQDESGMPNNRFLAERTGGTYSTLKVQPAELEDSGVYFCASSLTGDSYEQYFGPGTRLTVT.